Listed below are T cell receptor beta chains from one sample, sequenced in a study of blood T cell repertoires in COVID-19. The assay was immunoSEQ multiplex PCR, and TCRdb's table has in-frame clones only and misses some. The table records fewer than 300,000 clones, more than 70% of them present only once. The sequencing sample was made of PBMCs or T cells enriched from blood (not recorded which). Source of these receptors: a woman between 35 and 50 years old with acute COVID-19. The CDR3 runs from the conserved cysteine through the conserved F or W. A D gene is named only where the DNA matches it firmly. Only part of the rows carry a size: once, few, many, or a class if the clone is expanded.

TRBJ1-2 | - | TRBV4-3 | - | TGCGCCAGCTCCAAACGGGGACTCTATGGCTACACCTTC | CASSKRGLYGYTF
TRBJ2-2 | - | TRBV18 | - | TGTGCCAGCTCACCCACAGGGAACACCGGGGAGCTGTTTTTT | CASSPTGNTGELFF
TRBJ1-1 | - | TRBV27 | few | TGTGCCAGCATGGGCGGGTCTCTGAACACTGAAGCTTTCTTT | CASMGGSLNTEAFF
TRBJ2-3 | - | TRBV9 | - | TGTGCCAGCAGCGTTCGGGATTTCCCTAGCACAGATACGCAGTATTTT | CASSVRDFPSTDTQYF
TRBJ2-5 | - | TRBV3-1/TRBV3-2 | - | TGTGCCAGCAGCCAATCGCCAGGGGATGGGGAGACCCAGTACTTC | CASSQSPGDGETQYF
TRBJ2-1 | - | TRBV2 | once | TGTGCCAGCAAACTGACACCGGGACTTGAGGGTCCGTATGAGCAGTTCTTC | CASKLTPGLEGPYEQFF
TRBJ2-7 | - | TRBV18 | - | TGTGCCAGCTCACTTCCTCCCCAGGGAACCTACGAGCAGTACTTC | CASSLPPQGTYEQYF
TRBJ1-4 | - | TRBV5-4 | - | TGTGCCAGCAGCTTGGCTGGACAGCTTAATGAAAAACTGTTTTTT | CASSLAGQLNEKLFF
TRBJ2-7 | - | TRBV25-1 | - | TGTGCCAGCAGTGAGCAAGCCAACGAGCAGTACTTC | CASSEQANEQYF
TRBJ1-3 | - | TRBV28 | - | TGTGCCAGCAGTTTAGGGACTGCCTCTGGAAACACCATATATTTT | CASSLGTASGNTIYF
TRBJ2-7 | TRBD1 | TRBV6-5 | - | TGTGCCAGCAGTTACGGGGCAGGGGGAACCTACGAGCAGTACTTC | CASSYGAGGTYEQYF
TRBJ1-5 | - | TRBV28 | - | TGTGCCAGCAGTTTGACGCAGGGCAATCAGCCCCAGCATTTT | CASSLTQGNQPQHF
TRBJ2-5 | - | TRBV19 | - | TGTGCCAGTAATAGGGGGGGAGGAGTAAGGGAGACCCAGTACTTC | CASNRGGGVRETQYF
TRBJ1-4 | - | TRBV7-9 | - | TGTGCCAGCAGCTTATATCGGGGCGGGGTACAAAATGAAAAACTGTTTTTT | CASSLYRGGVQNEKLFF
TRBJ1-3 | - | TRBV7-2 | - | TGTGCCAGCAGCTTAGCTGGCAGATTCTCTGGAAACACCATATATTTT | CASSLAGRFSGNTIYF
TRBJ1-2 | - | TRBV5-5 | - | TGTGCCAGCAGCAAGGACAGAGACGGCTACACCTTC | CASSKDRDGYTF
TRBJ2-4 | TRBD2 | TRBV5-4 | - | TGTGCCAGCAGCTTGTCGGCGGGAGAGGGGCTAAACATTCAGTACTTC | CASSLSAGEGLNIQYF
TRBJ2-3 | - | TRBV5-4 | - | TGTGCCAGCAGCTTGGGGGCTGGGACAGATACGCAGTATTTT | CASSLGAGTDTQYF
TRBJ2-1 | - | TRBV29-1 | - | TGCAGCGTTTTGTCCGGGACTTCCGTCAATGAGCAGTTCTTC | CSVLSGTSVNEQFF
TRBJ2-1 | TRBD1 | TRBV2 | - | TGTGCCAGCAGTCGGGACAGGGGCGGAAGTGTGCAGTTCTTC | CASSRDRGGSVQFF
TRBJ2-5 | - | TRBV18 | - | TGTGCCAGCTCGGGGGGGACAACAAGGTCCCAGTACTTC | CASSGGTTRSQYF
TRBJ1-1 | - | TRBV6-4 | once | TGTGCCAGCAGTGACTCAGCGGTAGGACGGGGAATGGGTACTGAAGCTTTCTTT | CASSDSAVGRGMGTEAFF
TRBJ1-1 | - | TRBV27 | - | TGTGCCAGCAGTTTATCGATCGCCGGCGGGACCAACACTGAAGCTTTCTTT | CASSLSIAGGTNTEAFF
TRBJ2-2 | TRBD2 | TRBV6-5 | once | TGTGCCAGCAGGCGGACTAGCGGGGATACCGGGGAGCTGTTTTTT | CASRRTSGDTGELFF
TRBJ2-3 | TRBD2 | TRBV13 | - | TGTGCCAGCAGCTTGCGGACTAGCGGAACCACAGATACGCAGTATTTT | CASSLRTSGTTDTQYF
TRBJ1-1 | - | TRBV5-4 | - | TGTGCCAGCAGCTCGGACAGTGCGAACACTGAAGCTTTCTTT | CASSSDSANTEAFF